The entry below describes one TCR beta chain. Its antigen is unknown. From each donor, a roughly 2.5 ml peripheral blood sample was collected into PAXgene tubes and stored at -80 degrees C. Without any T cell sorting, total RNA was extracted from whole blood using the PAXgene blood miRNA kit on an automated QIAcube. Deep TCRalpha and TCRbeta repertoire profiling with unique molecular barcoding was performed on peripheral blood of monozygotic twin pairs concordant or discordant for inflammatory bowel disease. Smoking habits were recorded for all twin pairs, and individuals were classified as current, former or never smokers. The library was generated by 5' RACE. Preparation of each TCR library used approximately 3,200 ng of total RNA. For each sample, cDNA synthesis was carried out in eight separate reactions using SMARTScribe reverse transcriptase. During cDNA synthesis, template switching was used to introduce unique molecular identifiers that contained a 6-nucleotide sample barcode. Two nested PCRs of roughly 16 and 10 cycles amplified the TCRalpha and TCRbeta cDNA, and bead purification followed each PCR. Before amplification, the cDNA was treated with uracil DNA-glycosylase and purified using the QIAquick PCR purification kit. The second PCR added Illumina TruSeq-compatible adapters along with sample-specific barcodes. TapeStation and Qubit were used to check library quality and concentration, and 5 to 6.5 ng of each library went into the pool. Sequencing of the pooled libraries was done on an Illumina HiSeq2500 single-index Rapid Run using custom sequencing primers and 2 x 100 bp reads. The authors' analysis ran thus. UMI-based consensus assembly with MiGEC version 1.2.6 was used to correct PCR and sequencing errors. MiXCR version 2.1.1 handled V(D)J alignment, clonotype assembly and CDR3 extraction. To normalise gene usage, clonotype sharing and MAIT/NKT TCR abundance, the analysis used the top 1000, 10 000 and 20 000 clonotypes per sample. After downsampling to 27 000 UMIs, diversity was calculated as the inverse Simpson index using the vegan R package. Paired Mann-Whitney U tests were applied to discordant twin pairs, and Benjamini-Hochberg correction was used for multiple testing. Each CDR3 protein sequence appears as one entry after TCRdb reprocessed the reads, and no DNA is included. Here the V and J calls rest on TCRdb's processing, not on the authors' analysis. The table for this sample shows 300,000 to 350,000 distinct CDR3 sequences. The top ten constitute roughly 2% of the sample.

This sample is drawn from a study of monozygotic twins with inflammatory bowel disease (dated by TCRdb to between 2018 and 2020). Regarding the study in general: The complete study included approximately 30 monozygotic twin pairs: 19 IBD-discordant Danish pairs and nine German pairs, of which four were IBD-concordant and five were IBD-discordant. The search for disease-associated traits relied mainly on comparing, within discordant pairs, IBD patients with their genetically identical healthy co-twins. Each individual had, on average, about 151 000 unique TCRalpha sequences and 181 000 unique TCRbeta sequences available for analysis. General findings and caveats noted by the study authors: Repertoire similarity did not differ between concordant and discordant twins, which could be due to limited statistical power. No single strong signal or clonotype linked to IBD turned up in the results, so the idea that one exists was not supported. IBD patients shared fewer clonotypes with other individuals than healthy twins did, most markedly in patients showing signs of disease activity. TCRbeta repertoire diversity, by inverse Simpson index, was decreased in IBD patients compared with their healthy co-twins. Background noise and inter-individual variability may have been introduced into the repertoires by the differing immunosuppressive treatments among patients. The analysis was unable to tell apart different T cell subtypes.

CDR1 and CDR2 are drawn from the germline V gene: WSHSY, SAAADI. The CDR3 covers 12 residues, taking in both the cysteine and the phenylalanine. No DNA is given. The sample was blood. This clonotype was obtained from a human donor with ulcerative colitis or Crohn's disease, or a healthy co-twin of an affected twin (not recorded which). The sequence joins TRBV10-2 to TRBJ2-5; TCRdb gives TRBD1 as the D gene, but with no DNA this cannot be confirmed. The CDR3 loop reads CASSEGGETQYF.